Presented here are 11 T cell receptor beta chains from one specimen sequenced in a study of OX40 agonist ivuxolimab in advanced cancers. The repertoire was sequenced with immunoSEQ multiplex PCR; TCRdb's copy has only in-frame clones and lacks some. The sample contains tens of thousands of clones, about 88% of which appear only once. The specimen comprised CD4+ or CD8+ T cells sorted from blood, sampled in a trial of the OX40 agonist ivuxolimab. The receptors derive from an adult with an advanced solid tumor such as melanoma, head and neck, liver or kidney cancer.

The chain uses TRBV7-3 and TRBJ1-4; weak D call: TRBD1 (5 bases). Trimming stripped 5 bases from V and 8 bases from J, with 12 bases between. In germline, CDR1 is SGHTA, CDR2 FQGTGA. The CDR3 runs to 13 residues. The DNA of the CDR3 is TGTGCCAGCAGCCCACGTCCAGGGGAAAAACTGTTTTTT. Translating it yields CASSPRPGEKLFF.

The chain couples TRBV11-3 to TRBJ2-7; TRBD2 matches 8 bases. Germline CDR1 and CDR2: SGHNT and YENEEA. The CDR3 covers 15 residues. V was clipped by 5 bases and J by 5 bases; unmatched bases: 11. This chain's CDR3 is CASSRGGTNPDEQYF. DNA for the CDR3: TGTGCCAGCAGCCGGGGGGGGACAAATCCTGACGAGCAGTACTTC.

This clone has a single count. V is TRBV28 and J is TRBJ2-1, with 13 bases matching TRBD2. V shed 5 bases, J shed 5 bases, and the junction held 6 bases outside the gene matches. Germline loops: CDR1 MDHEN, CDR2 SYDVKM. This CDR3 spans 16 amino acids. The CDR3 DNA follows: TGTGCCAGCAGTCTCACGACTAGCGGGGGGAACAATGAGCAGTTCTTC. Protein sequence: CASSLTTSGGNNEQFF.

The chain recombines TRBV28 with TRBJ1-1; D gene unclear. Germline V CDR1 and CDR2: MDHEN, SYDVKM. This CDR3 is 14 amino acids long. V was trimmed by 3 bases and J by 1 base, leaving 9 bases between them. CDR3 in DNA: TGTGCCAGCAGTTTCCGGAGGAGGAACACTGAAGCTTTCTTT. Amino acid sequence: CASSFRRRNTEAFF.

This chain joins TRBV5-5 and TRBJ1-4; the D is unclear. The V and J ends lost 0 bases and 8 bases respectively, with 14 bases between them. Germline V lookup: CDR1 SGHKS, CDR2 YYEKEE (reference sequence). The CDR3 is 15 amino acids. CDR3 region: CASSLASRLLEKLFF. The CDR3 DNA reads TGTGCCAGCAGCTTGGCCAGTCGCTTGTTGGAAAAACTGTTTTTT. Looking up the rest from reference TRBV5-5 and TRBJ1-4 gives the full variable domain: DAGVTQSPTHLIKTRGQQVTLRCSPISGHKSVSWYQQVLGQGPQFIFQYYEKEERGRGNFPDRFSARQFPNYSSELNVNALLLGDSALYLCASSLASRLLEKLFFGSGTQLSVL.

The chain uses TRBV6-1 and TRBJ2-1; the match to TRBD1 covers 11 bases. This CDR3 is built from 13 residues. J lost 6 bases, V lost 6 bases, and 1 base had no gene match. CDR1 is MNHNS, CDR2 SASEGT, per germline. CDR3 bases: TGTGCCAGCAGAGGGACAGGGGGCAATGAGCAGTTCTTC. It yields the protein CASRGTGGNEQFF.

The V call is TRBV18, the J call TRBJ2-2, with 9 positions matching TRBD1. V lost 4 bases, J lost 7 bases, and 4 bases stayed unmatched. The V gene's germline CDR1 is KGHSH and CDR2 LQKENI. The CDR3 runs 14 residues. The CDR3 region has the DNA TGTGCCAGCTCACGCCGACAGGGGGACGGGGAGCTGTTTTTT. Its protein product is CASSRRQGDGELFF.

This clone showed up just a few times. The chain joins TRBV2 to TRBJ2-7; TRBD1 might be the D (6 bases). The germline CDR1 and CDR2 sequences are SNHLY and FYNNEI. This CDR3 contains 13 residues. The ends were cut back, 6 bases at V and 4 bases at J, with 13 bases in the middle. CDR3 nucleotides: TGTGCCAGCAGCGGACAGACGGGGTACGAGCAGTACTTC. Protein: CASSGQTGYEQYF.

The chain combines TRBV10-1 with TRBJ2-1, with D unclear. Trimming shortened V by 1 base and J by 0 bases, and 10 bases separated the two germline ends. This CDR3 comprises 16 residues. Germline V gene lookup returns CDR1 WNHNN and CDR2 SYGVQD (reference sequence). In DNA, the CDR3 is TGCGCCAGCAGTGAGTTCAATCTTGGCTCCTACAATGAGCAGTTCTTC. It specifies CASSEFNLGSYNEQFF.

This clone turned up a few times. The chain is built from TRBV7-2 and TRBJ1-1; D is uncertain. This CDR3 comprises 11 residues. Germline lookup yields CDR1 SGHTA and CDR2 FQGNSA. V was trimmed by 1 base and J by 7 bases, leaving 4 bases between them. The CDR3 region is CASSLDFEAFF. The CDR3 bases are TGTGCCAGCAGCTTAGATTTTGAAGCTTTCTTT.

The chain has TRBV30 and TRBJ1-2; 9 nucleotides agree with TRBD1. CDR3 size: 15 residues. Germline CDR1 and CDR2: GTSNPN and SVGIG (reference sequence). Germline trimming cut 6 bases from V and 5 bases from J; bases unmatched to any gene: 13. CDR3 sequence reads: CACRPRDRELYGYTF. The CDR3 bases are TGTGCCTGCCGACCCCGGGACAGGGAATTATATGGCTACACCTTC. Looking up the rest from reference TRBV30 and TRBJ1-2 gives the full variable domain: SQTIHQWPATLVQPVGSPLSLECTVEGTSNPNLYWYRQAAGRGLQLLFYSVGIGQISSEVPQNLSASRPQDRQFILSSKKLLLSDSGFYLCACRPRDRELYGYTFGSGTRLTVV.